A selection of T cell receptor beta chains follows, all from one sample in a study of blood T cell repertoires in COVID-19. Data came from immunoSEQ multiplex PCR; TCRdb stores just in-frame clones and leaves some out. The table lists 90,000 or so clones, approximately 89% of them singletons. The sample taken for sequencing was peripheral blood. These receptors originate from a woman of 80 years or more with active COVID-19. Each CDR3 is given with its conserved first and last residue. A D gene is named only where the DNA matches it firmly. The size field is filled for only some rows; it gives once, few, many or a size class.

v_gene	abundance	d_gene	j_gene	CDR3aa	CDR3nt
TRBV6-4	-	TRBD1	TRBJ1-5	CASSGDRGQPQHF	TGTGCCAGCAGTGGCGACAGGGGTCAGCCCCAGCATTTT
TRBV5-8	-	-	TRBJ1-5	CAAGQWNQPQHF	TGTGCCGCCGGACAGTGGAATCAGCCCCAGCATTTT
TRBV28	few	-	TRBJ1-6	CASSLSAGKNSPLHF	TGTGCCAGCAGTTTATCAGCAGGGAAAAATTCACCCCTCCACTTT
TRBV11-3	once	TRBD1	TRBJ2-5	CASSRQGFREETQYF	TGTGCCAGCAGCCGACAGGGGTTCAGGGAAGAGACCCAGTACTTC
TRBV28	-	TRBD1	TRBJ2-5	CASSPTGTGRLGTQYF	TGTGCCAGCAGTCCAACCGGGACAGGACGACTGGGGACCCAGTACTTC
TRBV21-1	-	-	TRBJ2-7	CASSKIELSDRAYEQYF	TGTGCCAGCAGCAAAATAGAGCTGTCGGACAGGGCCTACGAGCAGTACTTC
TRBV29-1	-	TRBD2	TRBJ2-1	CSVVGGRAGVGNEQFF	TGCAGCGTTGTTGGCGGGAGGGCGGGAGTGGGCAATGAGCAGTTCTTC
TRBV28	-	TRBD2	TRBJ2-3	CASSLLSERDTDTQYF	TGTGCCAGCAGTTTGCTATCGGAGCGGGACACAGATACGCAGTATTTT
TRBV6-5	-	-	TRBJ2-3	CASSRTGVGDTQYF	TGTGCCAGCAGCCGGACGGGGGTCGGAGATACGCAGTATTTT
TRBV10-3	-	TRBD2	TRBJ2-1	CAISVSGSLNEQFF	TGTGCCATCAGTGTTAGCGGGAGTCTTAATGAGCAGTTCTTC
TRBV5-5	-	TRBD1	TRBJ2-6	CASSLWSLWTGGTGANVLTF	TGTGCCAGCAGCTTGTGGAGCCTTTGGACAGGGGGAACCGGGGCCAACGTCCTGACTTTC
TRBV6-2/TRBV6-3	-	-	TRBJ1-3	CASSMSAGNTIYF	TGTGCCAGCAGTATGAGCGCTGGAAACACCATATATTTT
TRBV5-4	-	-	TRBJ2-3	CASSGGHYTDTQYF	TGTGCCAGCAGCGGCGGACACTACACAGATACGCAGTATTTT
TRBV19	-	-	TRBJ1-1	CASTETGNTEAFF	TGTGCCAGTACCGAGACAGGGAACACTGAAGCTTTCTTT
TRBV2	-	-	TRBJ1-4	CASSEEAGYEKLFF	TGTGCCAGCAGTGAGGAAGCAGGGTATGAAAAACTGTTTTTT
TRBV15	-	TRBD1	TRBJ1-2	CATSREGQGVYGYTF	TGTGCCACCAGCAGGGAGGGACAGGGGGTCTATGGCTACACCTTC
TRBV11-2	once	-	TRBJ2-7	CASSFTGVEQYF	TGTGCCAGCAGCTTCACAGGCGTCGAGCAGTACTTC
TRBV24-1	-	TRBD2	TRBJ2-5	CATSDRILTSGGIQETQYF	TGTGCCACCAGTGATCGGATACTTACTAGCGGAGGTATCCAAGAGACCCAGTACTTC
TRBV6-2/TRBV6-3	few	TRBD2	TRBJ2-1	CASSYGISGRLDEQFF	TGTGCCAGCAGTTACGGGATTAGCGGGAGATTGGATGAGCAGTTCTTC
TRBV28	-	-	TRBJ2-7	CASNLSGYEQYF	TGTGCCAGCAACTTGAGCGGATACGAGCAGTACTTC
TRBV19	-	-	TRBJ2-5	CASSITGRETQYF	TGTGCCAGTAGTATTACAGGTCGGGAGACCCAGTACTTC
TRBV19	-	-	TRBJ2-6	CASSLQGPGANVLTF	TGTGCCAGTAGTTTACAGGGCCCTGGGGCCAACGTCCTGACTTTC
TRBV3-1/TRBV3-2	-	-	TRBJ2-7	CASSDRGGAYEQYF	TGTGCCAGCAGCGATCGAGGTGGTGCCTACGAGCAGTACTTC
TRBV11-2	-	TRBD2	TRBJ2-1	CASSWGTSGLNEQFF	TGTGCCAGCAGCTGGGGGACTAGCGGGTTGAATGAGCAGTTCTTC
TRBV13	once	-	TRBJ2-7	CASSSRQGAVDEQYF	TGTGCCAGCAGCTCACGACAAGGGGCCGTGGACGAGCAGTACTTC
TRBV27	-	TRBD1	TRBJ2-7	CATSFTGGASYEQYF	TGTGCCACCTCCTTCACAGGGGGCGCGAGCTACGAGCAGTACTTC
TRBV28	-	TRBD2	TRBJ2-7	CASNSASGSYEQYF	TGTGCCAGCAACAGTGCTAGCGGCTCCTACGAGCAGTACTTC
TRBV29-1	-	-	TRBJ2-5	CSVEGAREETQYF	TGCAGCGTTGAAGGGGCGAGGGAAGAGACCCAGTACTTC
TRBV28	-	-	TRBJ1-5	CASSYGGRGQPQHF	TGTGCCAGCAGTTACGGGGGGCGAGGTCAGCCCCAGCATTTT
TRBV11-3	-	TRBD1	TRBJ2-7	CASSRDRGEQYF	TGTGCCAGCAGCAGGGACAGGGGCGAGCAGTACTTC
TRBV24-1	-	-	TRBJ1-4	CATSTGSDEKLFF	TGTGCCACCAGTACAGGGTCGGATGAAAAACTGTTTTTT
TRBV29-1	-	-	TRBJ2-3	CSASERITDTQYF	TGCAGCGCCTCTGAGCGGATCACAGATACGCAGTATTTT
TRBV18	-	TRBD1	TRBJ1-5	CASSPGEGTGSNQPQHF	TGTGCCAGCTCACCAGGGGAGGGGACAGGCTCCAATCAGCCCCAGCATTTT
TRBV20-1	-	-	TRBJ1-3	CSASNAGSTGNTIYF	TGCAGTGCTAGTAACGCAGGATCAACGGGAAACACCATATATTTT
TRBV27	once	TRBD2	TRBJ2-7	CASSLDSGRPYYYEQYF	TGTGCCAGCAGTTTAGATAGCGGGAGACCATACTACTACGAGCAGTACTTC
TRBV14	-	-	TRBJ1-1	CASRLWETTEAFF	TGTGCCAGCAGGCTGTGGGAGACCACTGAAGCTTTCTTT
TRBV7-8	-	TRBD1	TRBJ2-7	CASSLDGRQGLIPYEQYF	TGTGCCAGCAGCTTAGACGGGAGACAGGGGCTCATTCCCTACGAGCAGTACTTC
TRBV6-1	-	-	TRBJ2-2	CASSWGDNTGELFF	TGTGCCAGCAGTTGGGGGGACAACACCGGGGAGCTGTTTTTT
TRBV27	-	TRBD2	TRBJ2-7	CASQKKAGGPDEQYF	TGTGCCAGCCAAAAGAAGGCGGGAGGGCCAGACGAGCAGTACTTC
TRBV7-2	-	-	TRBJ2-3	CASSPHPAGDTQYF	TGTGCCAGCAGTCCCCACCCTGCGGGTGATACGCAGTATTTT
TRBV11-2	few	-	TRBJ1-6	CASSQGFPHNSPLHF	TGTGCCAGCAGCCAGGGGTTTCCACATAATTCACCCCTCCACTTT
TRBV5-1	-	TRBD2	TRBJ2-3	CASSFGLAGGPWTDTQYF	TGCGCCAGCAGCTTCGGACTAGCGGGAGGGCCGTGGACAGATACGCAGTATTTT
TRBV5-6	-	TRBD2	TRBJ2-5	CASSLTASGYQETQYF	TGTGCCAGCAGCTTGACGGCTAGCGGGTACCAAGAGACCCAGTACTTC
TRBV11-2	-	TRBD2	TRBJ2-5	CASSFRTSGSRRWETQYF	TGTGCCAGCAGCTTTAGGACTAGCGGGAGCCGGAGGTGGGAGACCCAGTACTTC
TRBV6-6	-	TRBD1	TRBJ2-5	CASSHPGQQETQYF	TGTGCCAGCAGTCACCCGGGACAGCAAGAGACCCAGTACTTC
TRBV7-8	-	TRBD2	TRBJ2-7	CASSSTSGRSYEQYF	TGTGCCAGCAGCTCGACTAGCGGGAGATCCTACGAGCAGTACTTC
TRBV23-1	-	-	TRBJ2-7	CASSQYPSSNYEQYF	TGCGCCAGCAGTCAATACCCTAGCTCTAACTACGAGCAGTACTTC
TRBV5-6	-	TRBD2	TRBJ2-1	CASSLLAGGSNNEQFF	TGTGCCAGCAGCTTGCTAGCGGGAGGAAGTAACAATGAGCAGTTCTTC
TRBV5-6	once	-	TRBJ1-6	CASSPLVQGDNSPLHF	TGTGCCAGCAGCCCACTCGTACAGGGAGATAATTCACCCCTCCACTTT
TRBV5-4	-	-	TRBJ2-5	CASKEGSRETQYF	TGTGCCAGCAAGGAGGGGAGCCGCGAGACCCAGTACTTC
TRBV6-5	-	TRBD2	TRBJ2-7	CASSYSGLAGTYEQYF	TGTGCCAGCAGTTACTCGGGGCTAGCGGGAACCTACGAGCAGTACTTC
TRBV6-4	-	-	TRBJ1-2	CATSQGPNYGYTF	TGTGCTACCAGCCAGGGGCCTAACTATGGCTACACCTTC
TRBV7-7	-	-	TRBJ2-5	CASSTGTLQETQYF	TGTGCTAGCAGTACCGGGACACTCCAAGAGACCCAGTACTTC